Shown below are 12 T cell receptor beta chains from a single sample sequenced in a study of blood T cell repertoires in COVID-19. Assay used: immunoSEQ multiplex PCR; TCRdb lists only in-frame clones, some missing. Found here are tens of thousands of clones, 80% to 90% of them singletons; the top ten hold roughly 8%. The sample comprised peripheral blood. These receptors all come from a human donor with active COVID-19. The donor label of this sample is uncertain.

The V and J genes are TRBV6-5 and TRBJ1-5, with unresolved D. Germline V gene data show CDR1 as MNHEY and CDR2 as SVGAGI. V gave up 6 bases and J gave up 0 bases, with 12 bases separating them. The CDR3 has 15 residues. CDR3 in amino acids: CASSLEPYSNQPQHF. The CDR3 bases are TGTGCCAGCAGCCTCGAGCCTTATAGCAATCAGCCCCAGCATTTT.

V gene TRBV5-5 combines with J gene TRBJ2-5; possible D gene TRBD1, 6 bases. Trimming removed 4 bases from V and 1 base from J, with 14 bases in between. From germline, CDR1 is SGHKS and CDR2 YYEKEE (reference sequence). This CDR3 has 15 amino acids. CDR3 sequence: CASSPIGTTQETQYF. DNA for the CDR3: TGTGCCAGCAGCCCCATCGGGACAACCCAAGAGACCCAGTACTTC.

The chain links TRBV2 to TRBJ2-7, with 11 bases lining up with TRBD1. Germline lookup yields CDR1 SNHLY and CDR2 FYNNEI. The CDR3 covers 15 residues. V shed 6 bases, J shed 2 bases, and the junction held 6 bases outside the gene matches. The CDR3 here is CASSDRTGGTYEQYF. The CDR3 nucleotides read TGTGCCAGCAGCGACCGGACAGGGGGCACCTACGAGCAGTACTTC.

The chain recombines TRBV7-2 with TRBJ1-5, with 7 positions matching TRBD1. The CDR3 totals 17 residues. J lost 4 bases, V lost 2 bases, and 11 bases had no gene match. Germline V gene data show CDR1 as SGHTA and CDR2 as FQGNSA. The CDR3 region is CASSLSRGGRWNQPQHF. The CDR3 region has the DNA TGTGCCAGCAGCTTAAGTCGAGGGGGCCGGTGGAATCAGCCCCAGCATTTT. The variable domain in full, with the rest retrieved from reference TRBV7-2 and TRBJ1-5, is GAGVSQSPSNKVTEKGKDVELRCDPISGHTALYWYRQSLGQGLEFLIYFQGNSAPDKSGLPSDRFSAERTGGSVSTLTIQRTQQEDSAVYLCASSLSRGGRWNQPQHFGDGTRLSIL.

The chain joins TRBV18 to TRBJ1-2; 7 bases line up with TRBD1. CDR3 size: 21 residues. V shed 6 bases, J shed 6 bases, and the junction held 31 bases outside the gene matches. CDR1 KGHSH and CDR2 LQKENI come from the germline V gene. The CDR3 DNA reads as TGTGCCAGCTCCACCACAGGCCTCTTCCCACACAGGGGATCGGCCGCCGATGGCTACACCTTC. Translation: CASSTTGLFPHRGSAADGYTF. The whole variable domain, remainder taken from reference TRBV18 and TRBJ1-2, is NAGVMQNPRHLVRRRGQEARLRCSPMKGHSHVYWYRQLPEEGLKFMVYLQKENIIDESGMPKERFSAEFPKEGPSILRIQQVVRGDSAAYFCASSTTGLFPHRGSAADGYTFGSGTRLTVV.

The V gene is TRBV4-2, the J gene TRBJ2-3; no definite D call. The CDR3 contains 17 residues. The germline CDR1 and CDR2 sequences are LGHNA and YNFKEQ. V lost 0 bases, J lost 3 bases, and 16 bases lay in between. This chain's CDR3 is CASSQERDSHPTDTQYF. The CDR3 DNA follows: TGTGCCAGCAGCCAAGAACGAGACTCCCATCCTACAGATACGCAGTATTTT.

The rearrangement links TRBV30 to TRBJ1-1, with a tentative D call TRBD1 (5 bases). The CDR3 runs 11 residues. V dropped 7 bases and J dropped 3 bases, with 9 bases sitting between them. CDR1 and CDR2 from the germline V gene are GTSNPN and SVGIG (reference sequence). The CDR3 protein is CALTEYTEAFF. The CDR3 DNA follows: TGTGCCTTGACAGAATACACTGAAGCTTTCTTT.

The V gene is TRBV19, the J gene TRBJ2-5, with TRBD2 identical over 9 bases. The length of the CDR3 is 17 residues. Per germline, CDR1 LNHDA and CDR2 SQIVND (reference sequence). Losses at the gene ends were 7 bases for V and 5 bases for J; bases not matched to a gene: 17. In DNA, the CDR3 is TGTGCCAGTATGGGGAGAGTTTTAGCGGGAGCCTTGGAGACCCAGTACTTC. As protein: CASMGRVLAGALETQYF.

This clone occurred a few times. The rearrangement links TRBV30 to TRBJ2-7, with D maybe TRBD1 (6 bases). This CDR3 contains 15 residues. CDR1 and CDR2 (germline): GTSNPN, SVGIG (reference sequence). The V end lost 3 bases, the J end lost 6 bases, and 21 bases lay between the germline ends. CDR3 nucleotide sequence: TGTGCCTGGAGCCCCAAGACAGGTCTCATTTCCGAGCAGTACTTC. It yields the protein CAWSPKTGLISEQYF.

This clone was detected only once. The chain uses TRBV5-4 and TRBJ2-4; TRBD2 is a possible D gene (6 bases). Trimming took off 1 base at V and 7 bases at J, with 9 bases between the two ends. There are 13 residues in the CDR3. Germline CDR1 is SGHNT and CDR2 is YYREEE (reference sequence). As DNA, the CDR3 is TGTGCCAGCAGCTTGATTGGAGGGAACATTCAGTACTTC. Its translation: CASSLIGGNIQYF.

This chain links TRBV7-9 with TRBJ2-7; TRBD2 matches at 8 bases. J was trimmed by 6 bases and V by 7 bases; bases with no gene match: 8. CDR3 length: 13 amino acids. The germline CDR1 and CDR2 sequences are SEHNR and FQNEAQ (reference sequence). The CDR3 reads CASKLSGGTEQYF. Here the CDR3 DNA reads TGTGCCAGCAAATTATCGGGGGGGACCGAGCAGTACTTC.

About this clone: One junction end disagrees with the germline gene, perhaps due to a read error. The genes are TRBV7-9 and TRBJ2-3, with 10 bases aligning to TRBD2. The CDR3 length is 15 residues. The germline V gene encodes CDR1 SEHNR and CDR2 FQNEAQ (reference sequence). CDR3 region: CASRLAGGLTDTQYF. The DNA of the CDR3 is TGTGCCAGCAGATTAGCGGGAGGCCTCACAGATACGCAGTATTTT.